Below, 14 T cell receptor beta chains from the same sample are listed, as sequenced in a study of blood T cell repertoires in COVID-19. Profiling relied on immunoSEQ multiplex PCR, and the TCRdb table lists in-frame clones only, not all of them. The sample shows approximately 380,000 clones, 85% of them seen only once. The sequenced sample consisted of peripheral blood. These receptors came from a woman aged 18-29 years with acute or convalescent COVID-19.

In this sample, this clone turned up once. V is TRBV28 and J is TRBJ2-1; D remains ambiguous. V was clipped by 4 bases and J by 4 bases, with 5 bases between them. Germline V gives CDR1 MDHEN, CDR2 SYDVKM. The CDR3 is made up of 12 amino acids. DNA of the CDR3: TGTGCCAGCAGTTCAGAATACAATGAGCAGTTCTTC. This gives the protein CASSSEYNEQFF.

This clone has a handful of counts. The rearrangement uses TRBV19 and TRBJ1-6; 8 nucleotides agree with TRBD1. Germline trimming cut 7 bases from V and 5 bases from J; bases unmatched to any gene: 7. The CDR3 covers 15 residues. CDR1 and CDR2 (germline): LNHDA, SQIVND (reference sequence). CDR3 sequence reads: CASTLLDRDNSPLHF. CDR3 sequence (DNA): TGTGCCAGTACCCTCTTGGACAGGGATAATTCACCCCTCCACTTT.

V and J are TRBV10-3 and TRBJ1-1; TRBD1 matches 7 bases. The CDR3 loop spans 14 amino acids. CDR1 is ENHRY, CDR2 SYGVKD, per germline. J lost 5 bases, V lost 5 bases, and 8 bases had no gene match. For the CDR3, the DNA is TGTGCCATCAGTTCGGACAGGACCCTTACTGAAGCTTTCTTT. Amino acids: CAISSDRTLTEAFF.

V is TRBV28 and J is TRBJ1-2, with D perhaps TRBD1 (6 bases). CDR1 MDHEN and CDR2 SYDVKM come from the germline V gene. V lost 7 bases and J 4 bases, leaving 10 bases between the germline ends. This CDR3 has 12 residues. The CDR3 reads CASKDRFYGYTF. As DNA, the CDR3 is TGTGCCAGCAAGGACAGATTCTATGGCTACACCTTC.

The rearrangement uses TRBV5-6 and TRBJ2-7, with D tentatively TRBD2 (6 bases). The CDR3 is 15 residues long. V was trimmed by 4 bases and J by 7 bases, leaving 21 bases between them. The V gene's germline CDR1 is SGHDT and CDR2 YYEEEE. The CDR3 here is CASSRRGWRGREQYF. CDR3 bases: TGTGCCAGCAGCCGCCGTGGGTGGAGGGGTCGAGAGCAGTACTTC.

The gene calls are TRBV5-5 and TRBJ2-1; no clear D. CDR1 SGHKS and CDR2 YYEKEE come from the germline V gene (reference sequence). The CDR3 runs 15 residues. Trimming left V 5 bases short and J 0 bases short, with 12 bases between. The CDR3 reads CASSFSSSSYNEQFF. As DNA, the CDR3 is TGTGCCAGCAGTTTTTCATCCAGCTCCTACAATGAGCAGTTCTTC.

CDR3 residues: CASSARAGIYYGYTF. The CDR3 nucleotides are TGTGCCAGTAGCGCCAGGGCGGGGATTTACTATGGCTACACCTTC. The rearrangement joins TRBV19 to TRBJ1-2; D might be TRBD1 (5 bases). This CDR3 spans 15 amino acids. Trimming took off 6 bases at V and 3 bases at J, with 17 bases between the two ends. From germline, CDR1 is LNHDA and CDR2 SQIVND (reference sequence).

The V gene is TRBV6-6, the J gene TRBJ1-1; D perhaps matches TRBD1 (6 bases). The germline V gene has CDR1 MNHNY and CDR2 SVGAGI (reference sequence). Deletions cut 2 bases from V and 4 bases from J, with 11 bases between. The CDR3 loop spans 14 amino acids. The CDR3 DNA sequence: TGTGCCAGCAGTTACGCGGACAGAAGCACTGAAGCTTTCTTT. Translation: CASSYADRSTEAFF.

This clone was seen only a few times. The chain employs TRBV6-5 and TRBJ2-2; 7 positions agree with TRBD1. Per germline, CDR1 MNHEY and CDR2 SVGAGI. The CDR3 loop spans 14 amino acids. V was clipped by 0 bases and J by 6 bases; unmatched bases: 1. The CDR3 is CASSYSQGAGELFF. The CDR3 bases are TGTGCCAGCAGTTACTCGCAGGGGGCCGGGGAGCTGTTTTTT.

This chain connects TRBV19 to TRBJ1-6; perhaps TRBD1 as D (6 bases). Germline loops: CDR1 LNHDA, CDR2 SQIVND (reference sequence). Between the trimmed V and J ends, which lost 5 bases and 8 bases, there was a span of 16 bases. The CDR3 is made up of 15 amino acids. CDR3 sequence: CASSLTGTSDSPLHF. CDR3 coding DNA: TGTGCCAGTAGTTTAACAGGGACATCAGATTCACCCCTCCACTTT.

A single count supports this clone. The rearrangement links TRBV5-1 to TRBJ1-3; D remains ambiguous. Between the trimmed V and J ends, which lost 2 bases and 6 bases, there was a span of 21 bases. The CDR3 consists of 17 residues. Germline lookup yields CDR1 SGHRS and CDR2 YFSETQ. The CDR3 DNA follows: TGCGCCAGCAGCTTTTCTCCCCAGGCGACATTCGAAAACACCATATATTTT. This codes for CASSFSPQATFENTIYF.

A note on this clone: Additional DNA sequences in this sample encode the identical CDR3. V gene TRBV5-1 combines with J gene TRBJ2-7; D gene uncertain. Trimming cost V 2 bases and J 6 bases, with 12 bases left between them. The CDR3 loop spans 13 amino acids. Germline CDR1 is SGHRS and CDR2 is YFSETQ. DNA of the CDR3: TGCGCCAGCAGCTTAGACCCAGGCAGCGAGCAGTACTTC. Translation gives CASSLDPGSEQYF.

The CDR3 coding sequence is TGTGCCAGCAGTTTCCGGGGGGGCCTAACCGGGGAGCTGTTTTTT. It encodes CASSFRGGLTGELFF. The V and J genes are TRBV27 and TRBJ2-2; 8 bases map to TRBD2. The CDR3 covers 15 residues. Germline V lookup: CDR1 MNHEY, CDR2 SMNVEV (reference sequence). J was trimmed by 5 bases and V by 3 bases; bases with no gene match: 5.

The chain joins TRBV27 to TRBJ2-3; tentative D call: TRBD2 (5 bases). The CDR3 sequence is 13 residues long. Germline loops: CDR1 MNHEY, CDR2 SMNVEV (reference sequence). With 6 bases removed from V and 4 bases from J, the gap between germline ends came to 11 bases. The CDR3 sequence: CASSGGGPDTQYF. As DNA, the CDR3 is TGTGCCAGCAGCGGAGGCGGGCCAGATACGCAGTATTTT.